The 5 T cell receptor beta chains in this list originate from one sample, sequenced in a study of siplizumab effects on memory and regulatory T cells (dated by TCRdb to about 2019). The method behind the library was the immunoSEQ multiplex PCR assay. Drawn from immuneACCESS, this table holds only the in-frame rearrangements with V and J called that TCRdb kept. Clones are partly lost; checked studies trace under half to an unresolved V gene and leave the rest unexplained. The sample yields around 87,000 clones; 70% to 90% were counted once. About 15% of the sample is held by the ten biggest clonotypes. The specimen sequenced was CD4+ T cells sorted from blood. The origin of the receptors is a human donor in good health.

The chain employs TRBV27 and TRBJ2-2, with 10 bases lining up with TRBD2. CDR3 length: 14 amino acids. From germline, CDR1 is MNHEY and CDR2 SMNVEV (reference sequence). V lost 7 bases, J lost 7 bases, and 6 bases stayed unmatched. CDR3 DNA sequence: TGTGCCAGCACCGGACTAGCGGATGTCGGGGAGCTGTTTTTT. Translation gives CASTGLADVGELFF.

V usage is TRBV6-5 and J usage is TRBJ2-7, with 7 bases aligning to TRBD1. Germline V gene data show CDR1 as MNHEY and CDR2 as SVGAGI. The CDR3 contains 14 residues. The V segment lost 5 bases and the J segment 2 bases; nucleotides outside the gene matches: 6. The CDR3 coding sequence is TGTGCCAGCAGTCCCCGACAGGGACCCTACGAGCAGTACTTC. It specifies CASSPRQGPYEQYF.

The chain links TRBV25-1 to TRBJ2-3; a possible D gene is TRBD1 (5 bases). Germline V gene lookup returns CDR1 MGHDK and CDR2 SYGVNS. Trimming left V 5 bases short and J 1 base short, with 13 bases between. The length of the CDR3 is 15 residues. The CDR3 is CASSQGSWGTDTQYF. The CDR3 DNA is TGTGCCAGCAGTCAGGGCAGCTGGGGCACAGATACGCAGTATTTT.

This clone was counted once. This sequence joins TRBV28 and TRBJ1-2; possible D gene TRBD1, 5 bases. Deletions cut 3 bases from V and 1 base from J, with 15 bases between. There are 16 residues in the CDR3. The V gene's germline CDR1 is MDHEN and CDR2 SYDVKM. The CDR3 nucleotides read TGTGCCAGCAGTTTTGGGGGATCTCAGAGTAACTATGGCTACACCTTC. This gives the protein CASSFGGSQSNYGYTF.

The V and J genes are TRBV5-6 and TRBJ2-6, with D perhaps matching TRBD2 (5 bases). V was trimmed by 4 bases and J by 0 bases, leaving 20 bases between them. This CDR3 has 19 residues. Germline V gene lookup returns CDR1 SGHDT and CDR2 YYEEEE. CDR3 nucleotides: TGTGCCAGCAGCCCCGAGGGCGGAGATACCTACTCTGGGGCCAACGTCCTGACTTTC. Its protein is CASSPEGGDTYSGANVLTF. Based on the CDR3 plus reference TRBV5-6 and TRBJ2-6, the full variable domain is DAGVTQSPTHLIKTRGQQVTLRCSPKSGHDTVSWYQQALGQGPQFIFQYYEEEERQRGNFPDRFSGHQFPNYSSELNVNALLLGDSALYLCASSPEGGDTYSGANVLTFGAGSRLTVL.